This entry lists 12 T cell receptor beta chains sequenced from one sample in a study of T-cell memory formation after mild COVID-19. Each CDR3 protein gets one entry after TCRdb re-called the 5' RACE reads with MiXCR. Among about 150,000 distinct CDR3 sequences listed, under 30% were seen once. Sample: PBMCs or a T cell subset sorted from them (not recorded which). The origin of the receptors is an adult woman who had mild COVID-19 (a few samples of this study predate the infection). Cell type and time point are not known.

The count of this clonotype is one. The chain links TRBV7-9 to TRBJ1-6, with D perhaps matching TRBD1 (5 bases). The germline V gene encodes CDR1 SEHNR and CDR2 FQNEAQ (reference sequence). Deletions cut 4 bases from V and 7 bases from J, with 17 bases between. The CDR3 has 16 amino acids. DNA for the CDR3: TGTGCCAGCAGCTCTCCTGGGGGTAGGACAAATTCACCCCTCCACTTT. Its translation is CASSSPGGRTNSPLHF. Supplemented by reference TRBV7-9 and TRBJ1-6, the full variable domain reads DTGVSQNPRHKITKRGQNVTFRCDPISEHNRLYWYRQTLGQGPEFLTYFQNEAQLEKSRLLSDRFSAERPKGSFSTLEIQRTEQGDSAMYLCASSSPGGRTNSPLHFGNGTRLTVT.

The chain's CDR3 is CASTRDRGSNTEAFF. In nucleotides, the CDR3 is TGTGCCAGCACTCGGGACAGGGGGTCGAACACTGAAGCTTTCTTT. The chain recombines TRBV27 with TRBJ1-1, with 11 bases fitting TRBD1. The ends lost 7 bases at V and 1 base at J; junction bases unmatched: 5. The length of the CDR3 is 15 residues. CDR1 is MNHEY and CDR2 is SMNVEV in the germline V gene (reference sequence).

This clonotype was detected only a few times. The V call is TRBV27, the J call TRBJ2-7; 11 positions match TRBD2. The CDR3 consists of 16 residues. Trimming removed 5 bases from V and 4 bases from J; junction bases left unmatched: 10. Germline CDR1 is MNHEY and CDR2 is SMNVEV (reference sequence). CDR3 bases: TGTGCCAGCAGTACTCTAGCGGGGGGCCTGCCGTACGAGCAGTACTTC. This gives the protein CASSTLAGGLPYEQYF.

The chain links TRBV6-5 to TRBJ2-4; TRBD1 might be the D (5 bases). Trimming took 6 bases from V and 0 from J, leaving 12 bases between them. Germline CDR1 MNHEY, CDR2 SVGAGI. The length of the CDR3 is 15 residues. CDR3 sequence reads: CASSPDSLAKNIQYF. In DNA, the CDR3 is TGTGCCAGCAGCCCTGACAGCCTAGCCAAAAACATTCAGTACTTC.

A few counts support this clonotype. The chain combines TRBV15 with TRBJ2-5; weak D call: TRBD1 (7 bases). The CDR3 has 15 amino acids. Trimming removed 0 bases from V and 5 bases from J, with 13 bases in between. The germline CDR1 and CDR2 sequences are LNHNV and YYDKDF (reference sequence). CDR3 nucleotides: TGTGCCACCAGCAGAGATCTGGCAGGGGGGGAGACCCAGTACTTC. Translated: CATSRDLAGGETQYF.

This clonotype came up a few times. DNA for the CDR3: TGTGCCAGCAGCTTAACACAGGGGGCGTACGAGCAGTACTTC. Its translation is CASSLTQGAYEQYF. This sequence joins TRBV7-8 and TRBJ2-7, with 9 bases aligning to TRBD1. From germline, CDR1 is SGHVS and CDR2 FQNEAQ. The length of the CDR3 is 14 residues. Unmatched junction bases numbered 3, after V lost 2 bases and J lost 4 bases.

V usage is TRBV5-6 and J usage is TRBJ1-2; D might be TRBD1 (6 bases). V lost 4 bases to trimming and J lost 4 bases, with 14 bases between them. The CDR3 totals 14 residues. Germline lookup yields CDR1 SGHDT and CDR2 YYEEEE. This CDR3 reads CASSARWDIYGYTF. The CDR3, as DNA: TGTGCCAGCAGCGCCCGCTGGGACATCTATGGCTACACCTTC.

This clonotype was seen a handful of times. V gene TRBV7-6 combines with J gene TRBJ2-3, with 7 positions matching TRBD2. V shed 5 bases, J shed 5 bases, and the junction held 16 bases outside the gene matches. This CDR3 has 17 amino acids. Germline V lookup: CDR1 SGHVS, CDR2 FNYEAQ. The CDR3 loop is CASSPNWATGGKDTQYF. Written as DNA, the CDR3 is TGTGCCAGCAGCCCCAATTGGGCGACGGGGGGAAAAGATACGCAGTATTTT. Full variable domain (rest looked up from reference TRBV7-6 and TRBJ2-3): GAGVSQSPRYKVTKRGQDVALRCDPISGHVSLYWYRQALGQGPEFLTYFNYEAQQDKSGLPNDRFSAERPEGSISTLTIQRTEQRDSAMYRCASSPNWATGGKDTQYFGPGTRLTVL.

The chain uses TRBV12-3 or TRBV12-4 and TRBJ2-7, with 14 bases lining up with TRBD2. After removal of 6 bases from V and 4 bases from J, the junction contained 14 bases not matched to a gene. CDR3 length: 18 residues. CDR3 coding DNA: TGTGCCAGCAGCACCGGGACTAGCGGGGGCCTCCCCCCATACGAGCAGTACTTC. It is translated as CASSTGTSGGLPPYEQYF.

This clonotype was observed a handful of times. The chain is built from TRBV25-1 and TRBJ2-3; no reliable D call. The length of the CDR3 is 15 residues. Trimming cost V 3 bases and J 2 bases, with 12 bases left between them. Germline V gives CDR1 MGHDK, CDR2 SYGVNS. As DNA, the CDR3 is TGTGCCAGCAGTGAGAAGGGTCCAACCACAGATACGCAGTATTTT. The encoded protein is CASSEKGPTTDTQYF.

The chain recombines TRBV27 with TRBJ1-1; D is unresolved. Looked up from germline, CDR1 is MNHEY and CDR2 is SMNVEV (reference sequence). CDR3 size: 15 residues. The V end lost 4 bases, the J end lost 4 bases, and 16 bases lay between the germline ends. CDR3 DNA sequence: TGTGCCAGCAGTTGGGGAACCTCGGGGAGCACTGAAGCTTTCTTT. Protein: CASSWGTSGSTEAFF.

CDR3 coding DNA: TGTGCCAGCACCCGGGACAGCAGCTCCTACAATGAGCAGTTCTTC. It yields the protein CASTRDSSSYNEQFF. This rearrangement joins TRBV12-3 or TRBV12-4 to TRBJ2-1; 7 nucleotides align to TRBD1. J was trimmed by 0 bases and V by 7 bases; bases with no gene match: 6. This CDR3 region has 15 residues.